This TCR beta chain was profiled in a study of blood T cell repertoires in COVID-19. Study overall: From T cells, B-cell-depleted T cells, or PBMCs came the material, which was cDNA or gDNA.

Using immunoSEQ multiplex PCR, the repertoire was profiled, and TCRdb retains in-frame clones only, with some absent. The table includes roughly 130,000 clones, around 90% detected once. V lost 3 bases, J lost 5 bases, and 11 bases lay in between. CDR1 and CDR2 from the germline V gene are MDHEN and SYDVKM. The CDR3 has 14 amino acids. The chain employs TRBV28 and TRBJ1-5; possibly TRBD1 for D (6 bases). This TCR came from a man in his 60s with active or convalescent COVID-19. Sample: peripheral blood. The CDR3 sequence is CASSFRGIDQPQHF. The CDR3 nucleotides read TGTGCCAGCAGTTTCAGGGGTATAGATCAGCCCCAGCATTTT. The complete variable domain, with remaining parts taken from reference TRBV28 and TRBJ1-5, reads DVKVTQSSRYLVKRTGEKVFLECVQDMDHENMFWYRQDPGLGLRLIYFSYDVKMKEKGDIPEGYSVSREKKERFSLILESASTNQTSMYLCASSFRGIDQPQHFGDGTRLSIL.